This T cell receptor (beta chain) originates from a study of blood T cell repertoires in COVID-19. About the research overall: Italy, Spain and the United States were the sources of the convalescent and acute COVID-19 samples. PBMCs, B-cell-depleted T cells, or T cells were the source of the cDNA or gDNA that made up the material.

Authors' methods: Reference gene primers were amplified, and this amplification served to estimate nucleated cell counts. The table came from immunoSEQ multiplex PCR; TCRdb's copy has only in-frame clones and leaves some out. V and J calls and clone size are those listed in that table; D and trimming were worked out from the DNA. Of more than 300,000 clones listed, 85% to 90% are singletons. Germline trimming cut 9 bases from V and 6 bases from J; bases unmatched to any gene: 7. CDR1 and CDR2 from the germline V gene are SGHNT and YYREEE (reference sequence). The CDR3 runs 14 residues. This TCR came from a woman aged 25-40 years with COVID-19, enrolled during active disease. The sequenced sample consisted of peripheral blood. The chain uses TRBV5-4 and TRBJ1-4; 11 nucleotides align to TRBD1. CDR3 bases: TGTGCCACCGGACAGGGGGCGCGGGATGAAAAACTGTTTTTT. Its translation is CATGQGARDEKLFF.